This T cell receptor beta chain originates from a study of blood T cell repertoires in COVID-19. The protocol was immunoSEQ multiplex PCR, while the TCRdb copy is restricted to in-frame clones and leaves out a portion. The profile shows tens of thousands of clones, 87% of them singletons. The ends lost 0 bases at V and 6 bases at J; junction bases unmatched: 4. Per the germline V gene, CDR1 is SGHNT and CDR2 is YYREEE (reference sequence). This CDR3 spans 15 amino acids. This TCR derives from a man aged 55-75 years with acute or convalescent COVID-19. The rearrangement links TRBV5-4 to TRBJ1-3; 9 nucleotides line up with TRBD1. The sample was peripheral blood. The CDR3 sequence: CASSLGGQGENTIYF. CDR3 in DNA: TGTGCCAGCAGCTTGGGGGGACAGGGAGAAAACACCATATATTTT.